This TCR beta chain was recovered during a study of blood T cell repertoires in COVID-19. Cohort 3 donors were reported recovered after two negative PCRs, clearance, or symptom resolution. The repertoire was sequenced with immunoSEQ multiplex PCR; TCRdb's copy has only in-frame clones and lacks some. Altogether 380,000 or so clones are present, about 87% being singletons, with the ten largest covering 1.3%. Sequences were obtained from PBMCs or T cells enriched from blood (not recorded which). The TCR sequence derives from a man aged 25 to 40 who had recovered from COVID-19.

CDR3 sequence reads: CASSPSIVVTDTQYF. CDR3 DNA: TGTGCCAGTAGTCCGTCTATCGTGGTCACAGATACGCAGTATTTT. The chain carries TRBV19 and TRBJ2-3; D gene uncertain. The length of the CDR3 is 15 residues. V lost 5 bases to trimming and J lost 2 bases, with 14 bases between them. Germline CDR1 LNHDA, CDR2 SQIVND (reference sequence).